This TCR beta chain comes out of a study of T cell responses to AZD1222 COVID-19 vaccine. This clone was observed once. Its antigen is still unknown. Sequenced by immunoSEQ multiplex PCR; TCRdb stores in-frame clones only, minus some. Of approximately 88,000 clones in the sample, approximately 78% were seen once. Regarding the study as a whole: Donors were mostly white British, more females; clonal diversity possibly underestimated. The span of vaccine-associated CD4 TCRs extended across spike, with dominance at 160-218 and 743-854. Unmutated variant regions are reportedly targeted by nearly half of spike-specific TCRs.

Germline CDR1 and CDR2: LGHDT and YNNKEL (reference sequence). The CDR3 is made up of 15 amino acids. The ends were cut back, 2 bases at V and 8 bases at J, with 16 bases in the middle. The rearrangement uses TRBV3-1 (or the pseudogene TRBV3-2) and TRBJ2-1; no firm D call. Sequencing used peripheral blood, obtained on day 0 of AZD1222 vaccination. The receptor was isolated from an adult in good health. DNA for the CDR3: TGTGCCAGCAGCCAATTTTCGGGCTTACCAGATGAGCAGTTCTTC. This gives the protein CASSQFSGLPDEQFF.